The T cell receptor beta chain described here comes from a study of blood T cell repertoires in COVID-19. The wider study: The United States, Italy and Spain provided the acute and convalescent COVID-19 samples.

In the original workflow: Nucleated cell counts were estimated from reference gene primer amplification. The protocol was immunoSEQ multiplex PCR, while the TCRdb copy is restricted to in-frame clones and leaves out a portion. V, J and clone size are those of that table, while D and trimming were read from the DNA. Among about 260,000 clones, 88% were seen once, and the ten largest hold 0.7%. The V and J ends lost 0 bases and 7 bases, in that order; junction bases with no gene match: 9. CDR3 length equals 16 residues. Sequencing was done on a sample of peripheral blood. This TCR was recovered from a human donor in a cohort sampled during active COVID-19. The chain employs TRBV23-1 and TRBJ1-5; 7 bases agree with TRBD1. TRBV23-1 is designated an ORF whose function remains uncertain. The CDR3 nucleotides read TGCGCCAGCAGTCAATCGAGAAAGGGGGCTGGGCAGCCCCAGCATTTT. This codes for CASSQSRKGAGQPQHF.